What follows are 27 T cell receptor beta chains derived from one specimen sequenced in a study of CD8 T cells in Susac syndrome. RNA was extracted with the RNeasy kit, and a quantity of roughly 0.5 to 1 ug was reverse transcribed using random hexamers. MiXCR was run by TCRdb on the immunoSEQ multiplex PCR reads, yielding one entry per CDR3 protein. The sample contains about 81,000 distinct CDR3 sequences, 94% of which appear only once. The sample was CD8+ T cells from PBMCs. The receptors were sampled from a human donor with Susac syndrome.

The rearrangement links TRBV7-9 to TRBJ2-1; TRBD1 might be the D (6 bases). The V gene lost 6 bases and the J gene lost 0 bases, with 6 bases spanning the gap. Germline values: CDR1 SEHNR, CDR2 FQNEAQ (reference sequence). The CDR3 extends over 13 amino acids. The CDR3 reads CASRDSSYNEQFF. The DNA for the CDR3 is TGTGCCAGCAGGGACAGCTCCTACAATGAGCAGTTCTTC.

The chain has TRBV20-1 and TRBJ1-1, with unresolved D. V lost 6 bases and J 5 bases, leaving 13 bases between the germline ends. The CDR3 runs to 12 residues. CDR1 DFQATT and CDR2 SNEGSKA come from the germline V gene (reference sequence). CDR3 sequence reads: CSAPWENTEAFF. The CDR3 DNA follows: TGCAGTGCCCCTTGGGAGAATACTGAAGCTTTCTTT.

The V and J genes are TRBV5-1 and TRBJ2-1; D is possibly TRBD1 (6 bases). Germline lookup yields CDR1 SGHRS and CDR2 YFSETQ. The CDR3 covers 13 residues. With 9 bases removed from V and 2 bases from J, the gap between germline ends came to 12 bases. For the CDR3, the DNA is TGCGCCATCCGACAGGACCCCTACAATGAGCAGTTCTTC. Translated: CAIRQDPYNEQFF.

The chain combines TRBV13 with TRBJ2-2; D unresolved. Germline CDR1 and CDR2: PRHDT and FYEKMQ (reference sequence). The CDR3 consists of 14 residues. The V end lost 6 bases, the J end lost 0 bases, and 8 bases lay between the germline ends. In nucleotides, the CDR3 is TGTGCCAGCAGTGGGCAGTCGAACACCGGGGAGCTGTTTTTT. Protein: CASSGQSNTGELFF.

V usage is TRBV29-1 and J usage is TRBJ2-7, with 9 bases lining up with TRBD2. The CDR3 is made up of 14 amino acids. After removal of 6 bases from V and 0 bases from J, the junction contained 6 bases not matched to a gene. In germline, CDR1 is SQVTM, CDR2 ANQGSEA. This CDR3 reads CSVPQTSGSYEQYF. CDR3 bases: TGCAGCGTGCCCCAGACTAGCGGCTCCTACGAGCAGTACTTC.

This clonotype was detected once. The chain links TRBV12-3 or TRBV12-4 to TRBJ1-5; 8 bases line up with TRBD1. This CDR3 has 15 residues. V dropped 6 bases and J dropped 4; count of bases not matched to a gene: 8. The CDR3 sequence is CASRTGTGSNQPQHF. DNA of the CDR3: TGTGCCAGCAGAACCGGGACAGGATCGAATCAGCCCCAGCATTTT.

The rearrangement uses TRBV29-1 and TRBJ1-5; no clear D gene. This CDR3 has 12 residues. Trimming took 6 bases from V and 6 from J, leaving 12 bases between them. Germline CDR1 SQVTM, CDR2 ANQGSEA. Here the CDR3 DNA reads TGCAGCGTCGGAGAGGAGTTTCAGCCCCAGCATTTT. Translation gives CSVGEEFQPQHF. Drawing the rest from reference TRBV29-1 and TRBJ1-5, the complete variable domain is SAVISQKPSRDICQRGTSLTIQCQVDSQVTMMFWYRQQPGQSLTLIATANQGSEATYESGFVIDKFPISRPNLTFSTLTVSNMSPEDSSIYLCSVGEEFQPQHFGDGTRLSIL.

The J gene is TRBJ1-4, the V gene TRBV27; D is uncertain. There are 16 residues in the CDR3. CDR1 and CDR2 (germline): MNHEY, SMNVEV (reference sequence). Trimming removed 2 bases at V and 4 bases at J, with 14 bases between. The DNA of the CDR3 is TGTGCCAGCAGTTTAAGGCCAGTCCTATATAATGAAAAACTGTTTTTT. Its protein product is CASSLRPVLYNEKLFF.

The genes are TRBV5-6 and TRBJ2-7; tentatively, D is TRBD2 (5 bases). The CDR3 runs 12 residues. The ends were cut back, 4 bases at V and 3 bases at J, with 8 bases in the middle. The germline V gene encodes CDR1 SGHDT and CDR2 YYEEEE. The CDR3 is CASSQTSYEQYF. CDR3 in DNA: TGTGCCAGCAGCCAAACTAGCTACGAGCAGTACTTC.

The V gene is TRBV5-6, the J gene TRBJ2-2; D not certain. The CDR3 spans 14 residues. Germline V lookup: CDR1 SGHDT, CDR2 YYEEEE. Trimming removed 0 bases at V and 2 bases at J, with 5 bases between. The CDR3 protein is CASSLDLNTGELFF. The CDR3, as DNA: TGTGCCAGCAGCTTGGACCTTAACACCGGGGAGCTGTTTTTT.

V is TRBV4-3 and J is TRBJ2-2, with a possible D match to TRBD1 (5 bases). CDR1 is LGHNA and CDR2 is YSLEER in the germline V gene. Deletions cut 1 base from V and 7 bases from J, with 7 bases between. The CDR3 has 13 residues. CDR3 DNA sequence: TGCGCCAGCAGCCAAGGACAGTTCGGGGAGCTGTTTTTT. Protein: CASSQGQFGELFF.

The chain links TRBV19 to TRBJ1-1; possibly TRBD1 for D (6 bases). The CDR3 covers 14 residues. Looked up from germline, CDR1 is LNHDA and CDR2 is SQIVND (reference sequence). The V end was cut by 5 bases, the J end by 1 base, with 11 bases between. The DNA of the CDR3 is TGTGCCAGTAGTCCCATGACAGGGAACACTGAAGCTTTCTTT. Translated, it gives CASSPMTGNTEAFF.

The V gene is TRBV27, the J gene TRBJ2-1; tentatively, D is TRBD2 (6 bases). In germline, CDR1 is MNHEY, CDR2 SMNVEV (reference sequence). The CDR3 is made up of 16 amino acids. The ends were cut back, 5 bases at V and 10 bases at J, with 24 bases in the middle. DNA for the CDR3: TGTGCCAGCAGTCCCCGCCGCGGGATGGAGCGATACGAGCAGTTCTTC. This codes for CASSPRRGMERYEQFF.

This rearrangement joins TRBV6-2 or TRBV6-3 to TRBJ1-4; TRBD1 is a possible D gene (5 bases). Germline-derived CDR1 and CDR2 are MNHEY and SVGEGT. V was cut by 2 bases and J by 8 bases, with 12 bases left in between. The CDR3 totals 14 residues. This CDR3 reads CASSYRSDSEKLFF. The CDR3 DNA is TGTGCCAGCAGTTACCGAAGCGACAGCGAAAAACTGTTTTTT.

The V and J genes are TRBV12-3 or TRBV12-4 and TRBJ2-7; the D is unclear. The CDR3 sequence is 14 residues long. The V gene lost 4 bases and the J gene lost 2 bases, with 12 bases spanning the gap. The CDR3 is CASSSAGVTYEQYF. The CDR3 DNA reads as TGTGCCAGCAGTTCGGCTGGGGTGACCTACGAGCAGTACTTC.

The CDR3 nucleotides are TGCAGTGCTAGCGAACGGGACTACCTAGATGAGCAGTTCTTC. It specifies CSASERDYLDEQFF. The chain uses TRBV20-1 and TRBJ2-1, with 7 bases matching TRBD2. Germline assignment: CDR1 DFQATT and CDR2 SNEGSKA (reference sequence). This CDR3 contains 14 residues. Losses at the gene ends were 3 bases for V and 8 bases for J; bases not matched to a gene: 10.

The chain uses TRBV9 and TRBJ2-5; 9 nucleotides line up with TRBD1. The CDR3 spans 15 residues. Trimming cost V 0 bases and J 5 bases; bases outside gene matches: 5. CDR1 is SGDLS, CDR2 YYNGEE, per germline. CDR3 in amino acids: CASSVGRTGDETQYF. The CDR3 region has the DNA TGTGCCAGCAGCGTAGGAAGGACAGGGGATGAGACCCAGTACTTC.

The chain employs TRBV25-1 and TRBJ1-5; a possible D gene is TRBD1 (6 bases). V dropped 8 bases and J dropped 2 bases, with 19 bases sitting between them. The CDR3 loop spans 16 amino acids. Germline V gene lookup returns CDR1 MGHDK and CDR2 SYGVNS. This CDR3 reads CASSEGVTAGNQPQHF. The CDR3 region has the DNA TGTGCCAGCTCGGAGGGGGTTACAGCGGGCAATCAGCCCCAGCATTTT.

The V and J genes are TRBV9 and TRBJ2-3; D not resolved. V shed 0 bases and J shed 0 bases, with 8 bases lying between them. This CDR3 is 15 amino acids long. The germline CDR1 and CDR2 sequences are SGDLS and YYNGEE. In DNA form, the CDR3 reads TGTGCCAGCAGCGTAGTCTCCTCCAGCACAGATACGCAGTATTTT. The encoded protein is CASSVVSSSTDTQYF.

This chain joins TRBV4-2 and TRBJ1-2, with unresolved D. Germline V lookup: CDR1 LGHNA, CDR2 YNFKEQ. The CDR3 runs 14 residues. Between the trimmed V and J ends, which lost 0 bases and 7 bases, there was a span of 12 bases. The CDR3 bases are TGTGCCAGCAGCCAAGATGGAGAGTCGAGTGGCTACACCTTC. Translation: CASSQDGESSGYTF.

The V call is TRBV5-1, the J call TRBJ2-1; 7 bases fit TRBD2. V shed 0 bases, J shed 3 bases, and the junction held 3 bases outside the gene matches. CDR3 length: 15 residues. The germline gives CDR1 SGHRS, CDR2 YFSETQ. The CDR3: CASSLDGGSYNEQFF. CDR3 DNA: TGCGCCAGCAGCTTGGATGGCGGGAGCTACAATGAGCAGTTCTTC.

V is TRBV7-9 and J is TRBJ2-7; D is unresolved. CDR3 length: 13 amino acids. Trimming pared 5 bases from V and 5 bases from J, leaving 13 bases between. Per germline, CDR1 SEHNR and CDR2 FQNEAQ (reference sequence). The CDR3 nucleotides read TGTGCCAGCAGCGTCCCACCGGGTGACGAGCAGTACTTC. Translation: CASSVPPGDEQYF. The full variable domain, in which reference TRBV7-9 and TRBJ2-7 provide the parts outside the CDR3, is DTGVSQNPRHKITKRGQNVTFRCDPISEHNRLYWYRQTLGQGPEFLTYFQNEAQLEKSRLLSDRFSAERPKGSFSTLEIQRTEQGDSAMYLCASSVPPGDEQYFGPGTRLTVT.

The chain joins TRBV5-4 to TRBJ2-7; TRBD2 might be the D (5 bases). The V gene's germline CDR1 is SGHNT and CDR2 YYREEE (reference sequence). Trimming removed 6 bases from V and 3 bases from J, with 13 bases in between. The CDR3 is made up of 13 amino acids. The CDR3 region has the DNA TGTGCCAGCACAAGCGGATCTAACTACGAGCAGTACTTC. It specifies CASTSGSNYEQYF.

The rearrangement links TRBV15 to TRBJ1-5; D remains ambiguous. The ends were cut back, 1 base at V and 3 bases at J, with 7 bases in the middle. Germline values: CDR1 LNHNV, CDR2 YYDKDF (reference sequence). The CDR3 has 14 residues. Here the CDR3 DNA reads TGTGCCACCAGCAGAGTCTGGGCCAATCAGCCCCAGCATTTT. Protein sequence: CATSRVWANQPQHF.

The V call is TRBV4-3, the J call TRBJ2-1; 7 nucleotides match TRBD2. V lost 1 base to trimming and J lost 5 bases; unmatched junction nucleotides: 5. There are 15 residues in the CDR3. CDR1 is LGHNA, CDR2 YSLEER, per germline. The CDR3 coding sequence is TGCGCCAGCAGCCAAGGTTCCGGGACTAACAATGAGCAGTTCTTC. Protein: CASSQGSGTNNEQFF.

V usage is TRBV27 and J usage is TRBJ2-1; 8 bases are a match to TRBD2. The CDR3 contains 16 residues. Per the germline V gene, CDR1 is MNHEY and CDR2 is SMNVEV (reference sequence). V shed 4 bases and J 4 bases; nucleotides not matched to a gene: 9. CDR3 in DNA: TGTGCCAGCAGTTCGGAATGGCCGGGAGGGTACAATGAGCAGTTCTTC. It yields the protein CASSSEWPGGYNEQFF.

This chain uses TRBV27 with TRBJ2-7; tentatively, D is TRBD1 or TRBD2 (5 bases each). This CDR3 contains 16 residues. V lost 3 bases and J lost 6, with 21 bases in between. Germline V lookup: CDR1 MNHEY, CDR2 SMNVEV (reference sequence). The CDR3 region has the DNA TGTGCCAGCAGTTTTCTCAGAACCGGGACGGCTCTCGAGCAGTACTTC. Protein: CASSFLRTGTALEQYF.